This T cell receptor (beta chain) was captured by sequencing in a study of shared T cell receptors in the human thymus. Measured with immunoSEQ multiplex PCR; TCRdb has only the in-frame clones, and not every one. The table lists about 660,000 clones, approximately 87% of them singletons. This same sample was also part of a study on human thymus T cells. That source adds: Healthy Finnish infants having corrective surgery for congenital heart defects served as donors. Corrective heart surgery yielded the resections from which the thymus tissue came. Gene usage for V and J segments appeared biased in thymic and blood repertoires. Related research has reported that thymic repertoires overlap highly among unrelated individuals.

The sample taken for sequencing was thymocytes. This receptor was obtained from a boy younger than two with a congenital heart defect.

CDR3 coding DNA: TGCGCCAGCAGCGCCGCAGGGAACCCAACTAATGAAAAACTGTTTTTT. This gives the protein CASSAAGNPTNEKLFF. The chain combines TRBV5-1 with TRBJ1-4; a possible D gene is TRBD1 (5 bases). CDR3 length equals 16 residues. CDR1 SGHRS and CDR2 YFSETQ come from the germline V gene. V lost 4 bases to trimming and J lost 0 bases, with 13 bases between them.